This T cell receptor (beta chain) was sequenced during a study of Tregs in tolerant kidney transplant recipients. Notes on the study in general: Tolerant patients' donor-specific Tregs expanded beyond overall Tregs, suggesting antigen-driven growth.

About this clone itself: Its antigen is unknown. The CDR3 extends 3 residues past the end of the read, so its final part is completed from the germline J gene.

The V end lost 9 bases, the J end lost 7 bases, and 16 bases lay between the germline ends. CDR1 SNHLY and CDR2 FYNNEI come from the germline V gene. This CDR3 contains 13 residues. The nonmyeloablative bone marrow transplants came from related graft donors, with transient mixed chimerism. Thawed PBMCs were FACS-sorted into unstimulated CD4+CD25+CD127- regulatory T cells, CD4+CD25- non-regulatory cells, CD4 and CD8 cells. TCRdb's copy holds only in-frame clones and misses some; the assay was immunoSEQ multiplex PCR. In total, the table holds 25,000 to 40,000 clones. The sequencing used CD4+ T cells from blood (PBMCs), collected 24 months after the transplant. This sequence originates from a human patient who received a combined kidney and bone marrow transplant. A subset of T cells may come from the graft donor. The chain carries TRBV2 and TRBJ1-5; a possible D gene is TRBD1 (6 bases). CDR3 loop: CASTNGQQQPQHF. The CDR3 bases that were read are TGTGCCAGTACCAACGGACAGCAGCAGCCC.